The next 11 T cell receptor beta chains were all read from a single sample in a study of blood T cell repertoires in COVID-19. Assay used: immunoSEQ multiplex PCR; TCRdb lists only in-frame clones, some missing. The sample consists of roughly 130,000 clones, about 80% of them appearing once. The sequencing sample was made of peripheral blood. These receptors all stem from a man aged 35-49 years with active or convalescent COVID-19.

The chain is built from TRBV6-5 and TRBJ2-3; tentatively, D is TRBD2 (5 bases). This CDR3 spans 13 amino acids. Germline V gives CDR1 MNHEY, CDR2 SVGAGI. Trimming shortened V by 6 bases and J by 1 base, and 8 bases separated the two germline ends. Here the CDR3 DNA reads TGTGCCAGCAGGTGGACTGGCACAGATACGCAGTATTTT. Protein sequence: CASRWTGTDTQYF.

This clone occurred a few times. The V gene is TRBV18, the J gene TRBJ1-5; D is unresolved. Trimming shortened V by 0 bases and J by 6 bases, and 9 bases separated the two germline ends. The CDR3 loop spans 14 amino acids. Germline V gives CDR1 KGHSH, CDR2 LQKENI. In DNA, the CDR3 is TGTGCCAGCTCACCACCGGGAGGGCGTCAGCCCCAGCATTTT. Its translation is CASSPPGGRQPQHF.

The CDR3 DNA sequence: TGTGCCAGCAGCATCGACACGGGGGGGAATCAGCCCCAGCATTTT. Translating gives CASSIDTGGNQPQHF. The chain uses TRBV11-2 and TRBJ1-5; perhaps TRBD1 as D (5 bases). The CDR3 covers 15 residues. The V end lost 5 bases, the J end lost 4 bases, and 15 bases lay between the germline ends. CDR1 SGHAT and CDR2 FQNNGV come from the germline V gene.

The chain couples TRBV19 to TRBJ1-2; 8 bases are shared with TRBD1. V was pared by 3 bases and J by 3 bases, with 6 bases of the junction left unmatched. This CDR3 has 15 residues. CDR1 and CDR2 from the germline V gene are LNHDA and SQIVND (reference sequence). DNA of the CDR3: TGTGCCAGTAGTATCCCAGGACAGGGACACTATGGCTACACCTTC. This sequence encodes CASSIPGQGHYGYTF. The complete variable domain, with remaining parts taken from reference TRBV19 and TRBJ1-2, reads DGGITQSPKYLFRKEGQNVTLSCEQNLNHDAMYWYRQDPGQGLRLIYYSQIVNDFQKGDIAEGYSVSREKKESFPLTVTSAQKNPTAFYLCASSIPGQGHYGYTFGSGTRLTVV.

CDR3 region: CASSLNGQSETQYF. CDR3 bases: TGTGCCAGCAGCTTAAATGGTCAGTCAGAGACCCAGTACTTC. V is TRBV7-3 and J is TRBJ2-5; D unresolved. From germline, CDR1 is SGHTA and CDR2 FQGTGA. Trimming took off 1 base at V and 4 bases at J, with 10 bases between the two ends. This CDR3 spans 14 amino acids.

This clone was detected once. The chain couples TRBV28 to TRBJ2-3, with 8 bases matching TRBD1. This CDR3 has 16 amino acids. Germline-derived CDR1 and CDR2 are MDHEN and SYDVKM. V lost 6 bases and J lost 3; bases outside the gene matches: 11. The DNA of the CDR3 is TGTGCCAGCAGCCCCCAGGGGGCATCGGGTACAGATACGCAGTATTTT. It codes for CASSPQGASGTDTQYF.

The table lists this clone with a few counts. The chain carries TRBV10-3 and TRBJ2-4; weak D call: TRBD1 (6 bases). CDR1 and CDR2 from the germline V gene are ENHRY and SYGVKD. V lost 6 bases and J lost 1, with 10 bases in between. The CDR3 runs 14 residues. CDR3 region: CAISTGSAKNIQYF. CDR3 sequence (DNA): TGTGCCATCAGCACAGGGTCGGCCAAAAACATTCAGTACTTC.

The chain has TRBV3-1 (or the pseudogene TRBV3-2) and TRBJ2-1, with 9 bases fitting TRBD2. This CDR3 is 15 amino acids long. Germline CDR1 LGHDT, CDR2 YNNKEL (reference sequence). The junction had 6 bases not matched to a gene; V was cut back by 3 bases and J by 6 bases. CDR3 region: CASSQRGGRGNEQFF. CDR3 in DNA: TGTGCCAGCAGCCAGCGGGGGGGCCGAGGCAATGAGCAGTTCTTC.

V and J are TRBV12-5 and TRBJ2-6; TRBD2 might be the D (7 bases). V gave up 7 bases and J gave up 1 base, with 20 bases separating them. CDR1 and CDR2 (germline): LGHNT, FRNRAP. CDR3 length: 18 amino acids. Here the CDR3 DNA reads TGTGCTAGTGCCCTGGGAGGGGGGATATCTTCTGGGGCCAACGTCCTGACTTTC. This sequence encodes CASALGGGISSGANVLTF.

The genes are TRBV11-2 and TRBJ2-2; 8 nucleotides agree with TRBD2. Germline CDR1 SGHAT, CDR2 FQNNGV. V was pared by 4 bases and J by 3 bases, with 10 bases of the junction left unmatched. This CDR3 has 17 amino acids. The chain's CDR3 is CASSWRGSGGYTGELFF. The CDR3 DNA reads as TGTGCCAGCAGCTGGAGGGGGAGCGGGGGTTACACCGGGGAGCTGTTTTTT.

The genes are TRBV7-2 and TRBJ1-2; 9 bases are a match to TRBD1. Germline V gene lookup returns CDR1 SGHTA and CDR2 FQGNSA. The CDR3 loop spans 15 amino acids. With 4 bases clipped from V and 4 bases from J, the junction kept 7 bases outside the gene matches. CDR3 bases: TGTGCCAGCAGCTCCCCGGGACAGGGAGGCTATGGCTACACCTTC. Translation: CASSSPGQGGYGYTF.